This T cell receptor (beta chain) was identified in a study of T-cell memory formation after mild COVID-19. Each CDR3 protein is one row after TCRdb ran MiXCR on the 5' RACE reads. This sample carries approximately 300,000 distinct CDR3 sequences, approximately 20% of them seen once, and the ten largest clones take 21%. The germline V gene encodes CDR1 LGHDT and CDR2 YNNKEL (reference sequence). The CDR3 loop spans 19 amino acids. With V trimmed by 1 base and J by 2 bases, 8 bases remained unmatched. The receptor was derived from a man aged 18 to 29 who had mild COVID-19 (a few samples of this study predate the infection). Cell type and time point are not known. The rearrangement joins TRBV3-1 to TRBJ2-1, with 13 bases lining up with TRBD2. Sequences were obtained from PBMCs or a T cell subset sorted from them (not recorded which). CDR3 in amino acids: CASSQAGTSGTRAYNEQFF. CDR3 nucleotides: TGTGCCAGCAGCCAAGCGGGGACTAGCGGGACCCGAGCCTACAATGAGCAGTTCTTC.